The 30 T cell receptor beta chains given below trace back to one sample, sequenced in a study of cytomegalovirus exposure and HLA in healthy donors. With 60 Vbeta and 13 Jbeta primers, the PCR was carried out. Some clones are missing from TCRdb's copy, which holds only in-frame ones; the method was immunoSEQ multiplex PCR. Of tens of thousands of clones listed, around three quarters are singletons. Sequencing was carried out using PBMCs. All receptors derive from a female donor in good health and CMV-seronegative.

J is TRBJ2-7 and V is TRBV29-1; weak D call: TRBD1 (6 bases). CDR3 length: 11 amino acids. Germline V lookup: CDR1 SQVTM, CDR2 ANQGSEA. V was trimmed by 4 bases and J by 4 bases, leaving 8 bases between them. The CDR3 protein is CSVAQGYEQYF. Written as DNA, the CDR3 is TGCAGCGTTGCACAGGGATACGAGCAGTACTTC.

In its sample, this clone was seen once. V and J are TRBV5-6 and TRBJ1-6; possible D gene TRBD1, 5 bases. The germline V gene encodes CDR1 SGHDT and CDR2 YYEEEE. The CDR3 has 14 residues. Trimming pared 6 bases from V and 6 bases from J, leaving 13 bases between. The chain's CDR3 is CASTRRGGNSPLHF. In DNA, the CDR3 is TGTGCCAGCACCCGGAGGGGCGGTAATTCACCCCTCCACTTT.

The chain carries TRBV9 and TRBJ2-7; TRBD1 might be the D (6 bases). Germline CDR1 and CDR2: SGDLS and YYNGEE. The CDR3 length is 12 residues. Trimming pared 3 bases from V and 3 bases from J, leaving 7 bases between. The CDR3 bases are TGTGCCAGCAGCGCACAGGGCTACGAGCAGTACTTC. As protein: CASSAQGYEQYF.

CDR3 nucleotide sequence: TGTGCCACCAGCAGAGAGGGGGGACAGACTGAAGCTTTCTTT. Protein sequence: CATSREGGQTEAFF. This chain connects TRBV15 to TRBJ1-1; TRBD1 matches 7 bases. Germline V lookup: CDR1 LNHNV, CDR2 YYDKDF (reference sequence). V lost 0 bases and J lost 5; bases outside the gene matches: 3. CDR3 size: 14 residues.

This chain uses TRBV25-1 with TRBJ1-2, with 8 bases that match TRBD1. Trimming removed 3 bases from V and 8 bases from J; junction bases left unmatched: 8. The length of the CDR3 is 14 residues. The germline V gene encodes CDR1 MGHDK and CDR2 SYGVNS. The CDR3 region has the DNA TGTGCCAGCAGTGATTCGAGACAGGGGCGGGGCTACACCTTC. Protein product: CASSDSRQGRGYTF.

A few counts support this clone. The rearrangement links TRBV5-1 to TRBJ1-2; 7 positions agree with TRBD1. Trimming removed 1 base from V and 10 bases from J; junction bases left unmatched: 7. The CDR3 totals 13 residues. CDR1 SGHRS and CDR2 YFSETQ come from the germline V gene. CDR3 nucleotide sequence: TGCGCCAGCAGCTTGCAGGGGGACCCAAACTACACCTTC. This encodes CASSLQGDPNYTF.

The chain's CDR3 is CSVRDSYGYTF. Written as DNA, the CDR3 is TGCAGCGTTCGGGACTCCTATGGCTACACCTTC. The chain uses TRBV29-1 and TRBJ1-2; D possibly corresponds to TRBD1 (5 bases). The CDR3 is made up of 11 amino acids. V was pared by 5 bases and J by 4 bases, with 8 bases between. Germline CDR1 reads SQVTM; CDR2 reads ANQGSEA.

V and J are TRBV7-3 and TRBJ2-1; D might be TRBD1 (5 bases). This CDR3 spans 15 amino acids. Germline CDR1 is SGHTA and CDR2 is FQGTGA. Trimming cost V 2 bases and J 8 bases, with 16 bases left between them. This chain's CDR3 is CASSLGWGPSDEQFF. The DNA of the CDR3 is TGTGCCAGCAGCTTAGGGTGGGGCCCGAGTGATGAGCAGTTCTTC.

The rearrangement links TRBV7-6 to TRBJ1-3, with D tentatively TRBD1 (6 bases). The CDR3 has 16 residues. The V and J ends lost 4 bases and 2 bases respectively, with 15 bases between them. CDR1 SGHVS and CDR2 FNYEAQ come from the germline V gene. For the CDR3, the DNA is TGTGCCAGCAGCTATGGTAGGGGACAAGCTGGAAACACCATATATTTT. Its protein product is CASSYGRGQAGNTIYF. Full variable domain (missing parts from reference TRBV7-6 and TRBJ1-3): GAGVSQSPRYKVTKRGQDVALRCDPISGHVSLYWYRQALGQGPEFLTYFNYEAQQDKSGLPNDRFSAERPEGSISTLTIQRTEQRDSAMYRCASSYGRGQAGNTIYFGEGSWLTVV.

This clone was recorded a few times. The chain uses TRBV7-2 and TRBJ2-3, with 8 bases fitting TRBD2. This CDR3 contains 13 residues. V shed 10 bases, J shed 2 bases, and the junction held 5 bases outside the gene matches. Germline CDR1 and CDR2: SGHTA and FQGNSA. Here the CDR3 DNA reads TGTGCCACTGGCGGGGGGTACACAGATACGCAGTATTTT. Translation gives CATGGGYTDTQYF.

This clone has just a few counts. The rearrangement links TRBV18 to TRBJ2-3; 11 positions agree with TRBD2. CDR1 is KGHSH, CDR2 LQKENI, per germline. Unmatched junction bases numbered 8, after V lost 1 base and J lost 2 bases. There are 18 residues in the CDR3. The CDR3 bases are TGTGCCAGCTCACCACTGGGAGCTAGCGGGGGGAACACAGATACGCAGTATTTT. Residues: CASSPLGASGGNTDTQYF.

V usage is TRBV14 and J usage is TRBJ1-1, with D possibly matching TRBD1 (6 bases). Trimming pared 0 bases from V and 3 bases from J, leaving 23 bases between. The CDR3 is 19 residues long. Per germline, CDR1 SGHDN and CDR2 FVKESK. In DNA form, the CDR3 reads TGTGCCAGCAGCCAAGATTTCCTTAGTGGGGGGGGGCGGCACACTGAAGCTTTCTTT. Its translation is CASSQDFLSGGGRHTEAFF.

Of note for this clone: A junction boundary mismatches the germline segment, possibly from a read error. The chain employs TRBV2 and TRBJ1-1, with D perhaps TRBD1 (6 bases). This CDR3 is built from 12 residues. CDR1 and CDR2 from the germline V gene are SNHLY and FYNNEI. CDR3 bases: TGTGCCAGCAGTGAAGCGGGCCGGGGGGGGCCCTTT. As protein: CASSEAGRGGPF.

In DNA form, the CDR3 reads TGCGCCAGCAGCCAAGTCGACAGGGGGAATCAGCCCCAGCATTTT. Translated, it gives CASSQVDRGNQPQHF. The chain recombines TRBV4-1 with TRBJ1-5, with 9 bases aligning to TRBD1. This CDR3 is built from 15 residues. V dropped 1 base and J dropped 4; count of bases not matched to a gene: 2. CDR1 is MGHRA, CDR2 YSYEKL, per germline.

The rearrangement uses TRBV5-4 and TRBJ2-5; D is ambiguous. The ends were cut back, 4 bases at V and 3 bases at J, with 13 bases in the middle. The germline V gene encodes CDR1 SGHNT and CDR2 YYREEE (reference sequence). CDR3 size: 14 residues. Here the CDR3 reads CASSVSRREETQYF. DNA of the CDR3: TGTGCCAGCAGCGTCTCTAGGCGCGAAGAGACCCAGTACTTC.

This chain links TRBV6-5 with TRBJ1-5, with TRBD1 matching over 10 bases. The trim removed 5 bases at V and 1 base at J, leaving 2 bases unmatched. Per the germline V gene, CDR1 is MNHEY and CDR2 is SVGAGI. CDR3 length: 15 amino acids. CDR3 bases: TGTGCCAGCAGTCCGGACAGGGGGAGCAATCAGCCCCAGCATTTT. Translating it yields CASSPDRGSNQPQHF.

The chain uses TRBV27 and TRBJ2-3; the D is unclear. This CDR3 region has 15 residues. In germline, CDR1 is MNHEY, CDR2 SMNVEV (reference sequence). V gave up 5 bases and J gave up 2 bases, with 14 bases separating them. CDR3 protein: CASSTRLGHTDTQYF. The CDR3 DNA reads TGTGCCAGCAGTACCCGTTTGGGCCACACAGATACGCAGTATTTT.

The chain joins TRBV6-1 to TRBJ1-2, with D possibly matching TRBD1 (5 bases). The CDR3 totals 13 residues. Germline V gene sequence: CDR1 MNHNS, CDR2 SASEGT. Deletions cut 4 bases from V and 2 bases from J, with 8 bases between. CDR3 in DNA: TGTGCCAGCAGTGCGGGACTGAACTATGGCTACACCTTC. It codes for CASSAGLNYGYTF.

This clone turned up a few times. DNA for the CDR3: TGTGCCAGCAGCCCCGTCCCGGGACAGAACACTGAAGCTTTCTTT. This translates into CASSPVPGQNTEAFF. This chain links TRBV5-6 with TRBJ1-1; a possible D gene is TRBD1 (6 bases). Germline loops: CDR1 SGHDT, CDR2 YYEEEE. The CDR3 runs 15 residues. The V and J ends lost 4 bases and 1 base respectively, with 14 bases between them.

V and J are TRBV28 and TRBJ1-1, with D maybe TRBD1 (6 bases). This CDR3 is 15 amino acids long. The germline V gene has CDR1 MDHEN and CDR2 SYDVKM. The ends were cut back, 3 bases at V and 0 bases at J, with 11 bases in the middle. The CDR3 sequence is CASSFGGRLNTEAFF. In DNA, the CDR3 is TGTGCCAGCAGTTTTGGGGGCAGGTTGAACACTGAAGCTTTCTTT.

The chain has TRBV27 and TRBJ2-5; tentative D call: TRBD1 (6 bases). The CDR3 has 15 amino acids. Trimming removed 3 bases from V and 4 bases from J, with 15 bases in between. Per the germline V gene, CDR1 is MNHEY and CDR2 is SMNVEV (reference sequence). The chain's CDR3 is CASSFNRVIGETQYF. The CDR3 DNA is TGTGCCAGCAGTTTCAACAGGGTGATTGGAGAGACCCAGTACTTC.

V is TRBV5-6 and J is TRBJ2-3; 11 nucleotides agree with TRBD2. After removal of 4 bases from V and 0 bases from J, the junction contained 13 bases not matched to a gene. Looked up from germline, CDR1 is SGHDT and CDR2 is YYEEEE. This CDR3 comprises 19 residues. CDR3 coding DNA: TGTGCCAGCAGCACCAAAACCCTAGCGGGGGGACCTAGCACAGATACGCAGTATTTT. It codes for CASSTKTLAGGPSTDTQYF.

V gene TRBV7-2 combines with J gene TRBJ2-6, with 8 nucleotides matching TRBD1. With V trimmed by 5 bases and J by 1 base, 13 bases remained unmatched. This CDR3 comprises 19 residues. CDR1 is SGHTA and CDR2 is FQGNSA in the germline V gene. CDR3 DNA sequence: TGTGCCAGCAGCCCAGGAGTCGGGCAGGGGGCTTCTGGGGCCAACGTCCTGACTTTC. It yields the protein CASSPGVGQGASGANVLTF.

The chain links TRBV7-9 to TRBJ2-1, with 7 bases fitting TRBD2. The CDR3 covers 14 residues. The germline gives CDR1 SEHNR, CDR2 FQNEAQ (reference sequence). After removal of 4 bases from V and 10 bases from J, the junction contained 10 bases not matched to a gene. In DNA, the CDR3 is TGTGCCAGCAGCTCCCAAGACGAGCGGGAAGAGCAGTTCTTC. It is translated as CASSSQDEREEQFF. The complete variable domain, with remaining parts taken from reference TRBV7-9 and TRBJ2-1, reads DTGVSQNPRHKITKRGQNVTFRCDPISEHNRLYWYRQTLGQGPEFLTYFQNEAQLEKSRLLSDRFSAERPKGSFSTLEIQRTEQGDSAMYLCASSSQDEREEQFFGPGTRLTVL.

V gene TRBV11-2 combines with J gene TRBJ2-4, with 9 bases that match TRBD1. The germline gives CDR1 SGHAT, CDR2 FQNNGV. The CDR3 length is 16 residues. Trimming at V came to 5 bases and at J to 8 bases, leaving 13 bases not matched to a gene. The chain's CDR3 is CASSRRTGVADDIQYF. DNA for the CDR3: TGTGCCAGCAGCCGCCGGACAGGGGTTGCAGATGACATTCAGTACTTC.

This clone was detected only a few times. The chain uses TRBV7-3 and TRBJ1-4, with D possibly TRBD1 on 6 matching bases. The CDR3 is made up of 13 amino acids. Germline values: CDR1 SGHTA, CDR2 FQGTGA. V dropped 3 bases and J dropped 7 bases, with 9 bases sitting between them. CDR3 loop: CASSLVRGEKLFF. CDR3 sequence (DNA): TGTGCCAGCAGCTTGGTCAGGGGTGAAAAACTGTTTTTT.

This clone was counted only a few times. The V call is TRBV6-6, the J call TRBJ1-2; weak D call: TRBD1 (5 bases). The CDR3 spans 12 residues. Germline lookup yields CDR1 MNHNY and CDR2 SVGAGI (reference sequence). The V and J ends lost 5 bases and 8 bases respectively, with 12 bases between them. As DNA, the CDR3 is TGTGCCAGCAGTCAGGGCCCAGGGGGCTACACCTTC. Its protein is CASSQGPGGYTF.

V usage is TRBV7-9 and J usage is TRBJ1-4; TRBD1 agrees at 7 bases. Trimming at V came to 7 bases and at J to 8 bases, leaving 10 bases not matched to a gene. The CDR3 length is 14 residues. Germline CDR1 and CDR2: SEHNR and FQNEAQ (reference sequence). As DNA, the CDR3 is TGTGCCAGCACCTCGGGACAGCGGCGAGAAAAACTGTTTTTT. It specifies CASTSGQRREKLFF.

Only a few counts were recorded for this clone. This chain uses TRBV9 with TRBJ2-5, with D perhaps matching TRBD1 (5 bases). Trimming pared 0 bases from V and 1 base from J, leaving 7 bases between. CDR1 and CDR2 (germline): SGDLS, YYNGEE. The CDR3 spans 14 residues. The CDR3 is CASSVGGGQETQYF. DNA of the CDR3: TGTGCCAGCAGCGTAGGGGGCGGCCAAGAGACCCAGTACTTC. Full variable domain (missing parts from reference TRBV9 and TRBJ2-5): DSGVTQTPKHLITATGQRVTLRCSPRSGDLSVYWYQQSLDQGLQFLIQYYNGEERAKGNILERFSAQQFPDLHSELNLSSLELGDSALYFCASSVGGGQETQYFGPGTRLLVL.

This chain uses TRBV18 with TRBJ2-2; 10 nucleotides align to TRBD1. The length of the CDR3 is 16 residues. V was pared by 3 bases and J by 3 bases, with 4 bases of the junction left unmatched. The germline V gene encodes CDR1 KGHSH and CDR2 LQKENI. The CDR3 region is CASSPLGQGYTGELFF. CDR3 DNA: TGTGCCAGCTCACCTCTGGGACAGGGGTACACCGGGGAGCTGTTTTTT.